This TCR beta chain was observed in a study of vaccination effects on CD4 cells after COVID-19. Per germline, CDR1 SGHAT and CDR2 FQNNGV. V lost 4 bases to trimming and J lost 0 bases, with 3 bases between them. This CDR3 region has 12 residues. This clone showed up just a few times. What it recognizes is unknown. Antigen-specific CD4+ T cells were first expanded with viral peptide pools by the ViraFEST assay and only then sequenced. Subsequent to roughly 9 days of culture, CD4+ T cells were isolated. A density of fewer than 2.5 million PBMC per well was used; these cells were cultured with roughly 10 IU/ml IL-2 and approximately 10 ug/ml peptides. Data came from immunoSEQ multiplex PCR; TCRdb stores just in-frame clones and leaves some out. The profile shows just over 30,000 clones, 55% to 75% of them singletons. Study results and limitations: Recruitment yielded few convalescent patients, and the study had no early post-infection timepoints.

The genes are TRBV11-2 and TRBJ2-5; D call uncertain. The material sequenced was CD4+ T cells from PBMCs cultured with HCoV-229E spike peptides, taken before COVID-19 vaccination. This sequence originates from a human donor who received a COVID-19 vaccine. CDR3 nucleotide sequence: TGTGCCAGCAGCTCGTACCAAGAGACCCAGTACTTC. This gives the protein CASSSYQETQYF.